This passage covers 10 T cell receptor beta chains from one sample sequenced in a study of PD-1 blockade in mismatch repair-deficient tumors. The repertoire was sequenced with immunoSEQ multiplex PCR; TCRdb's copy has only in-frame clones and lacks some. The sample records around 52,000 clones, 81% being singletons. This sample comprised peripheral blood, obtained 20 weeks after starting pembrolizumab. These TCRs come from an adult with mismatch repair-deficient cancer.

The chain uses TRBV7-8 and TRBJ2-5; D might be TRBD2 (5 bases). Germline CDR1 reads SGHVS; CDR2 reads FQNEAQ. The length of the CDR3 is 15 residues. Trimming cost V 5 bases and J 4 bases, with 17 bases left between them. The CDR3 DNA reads TGTGCCAGCAGCCTTATGTTGGGGAGAGTAGAGACCCAGTACTTC. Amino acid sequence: CASSLMLGRVETQYF.

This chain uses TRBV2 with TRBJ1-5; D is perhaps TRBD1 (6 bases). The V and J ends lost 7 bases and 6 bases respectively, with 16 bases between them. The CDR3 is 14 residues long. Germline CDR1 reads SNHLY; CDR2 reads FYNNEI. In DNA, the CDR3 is TGTGCCAGCACCGAGGGAGGGGGGGGTCAGCCCCAGCATTTT. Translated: CASTEGGGGQPQHF.

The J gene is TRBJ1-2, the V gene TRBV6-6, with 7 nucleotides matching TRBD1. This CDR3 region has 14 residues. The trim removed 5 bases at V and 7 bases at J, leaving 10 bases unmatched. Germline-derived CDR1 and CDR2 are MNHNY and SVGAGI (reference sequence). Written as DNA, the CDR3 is TGTGCCAGCAGTCACGCAGACAGGGAGTCTGGCTACACCTTC. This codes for CASSHADRESGYTF.

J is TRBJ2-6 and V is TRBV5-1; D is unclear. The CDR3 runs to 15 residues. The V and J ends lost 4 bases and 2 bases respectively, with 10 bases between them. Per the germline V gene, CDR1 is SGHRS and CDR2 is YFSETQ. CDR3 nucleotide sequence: TGCGCCAGCAGCGACGACAAGGCTGGGGCCAACGTCCTGACTTTC. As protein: CASSDDKAGANVLTF.

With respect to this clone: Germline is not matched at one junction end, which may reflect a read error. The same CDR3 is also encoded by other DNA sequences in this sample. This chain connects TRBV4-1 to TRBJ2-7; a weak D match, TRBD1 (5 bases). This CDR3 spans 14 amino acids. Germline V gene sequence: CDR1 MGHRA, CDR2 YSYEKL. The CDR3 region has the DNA TGCGCCAGCAGCCAAGGACAGTCATTGGGCGAGCAATACTTC. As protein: CASSQGQSLGEQYF.

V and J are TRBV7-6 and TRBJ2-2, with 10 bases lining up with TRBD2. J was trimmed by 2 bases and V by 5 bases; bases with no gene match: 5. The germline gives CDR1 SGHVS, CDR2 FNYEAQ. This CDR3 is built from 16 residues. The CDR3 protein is CASSNGLAANTGELFF. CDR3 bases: TGTGCCAGCAGCAACGGACTAGCGGCAAACACCGGGGAGCTGTTTTTT. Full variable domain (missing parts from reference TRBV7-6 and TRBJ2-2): GAGVSQSPRYKVTKRGQDVALRCDPISGHVSLYWYRQALGQGPEFLTYFNYEAQQDKSGLPNDRFSAERPEGSISTLTIQRTEQRDSAMYRCASSNGLAANTGELFFGEGSRLTVL.

CDR3 region: CASSLEGMRSEQYF. The CDR3 region has the DNA TGTGCCAGCAGCTTAGAGGGTATGCGTTCAGAGCAGTACTTC. The chain employs TRBV11-3 and TRBJ2-7; no reliable D call. Trimming removed 0 bases at V and 7 bases at J, with 13 bases between. Per germline, CDR1 SGHNT and CDR2 YENEEA. CDR3 length: 14 amino acids. Complete variable domain (other parts from reference TRBV11-3 and TRBJ2-7): EAGVVQSPRYKIIEKKQPVAFWCNPISGHNTLYWYLQNLGQGPELLIRYENEEAVDDSQLPKDRFSAERLKGVDSTLKIQPAELGDSAVYLCASSLEGMRSEQYFGPGTRLTVT.

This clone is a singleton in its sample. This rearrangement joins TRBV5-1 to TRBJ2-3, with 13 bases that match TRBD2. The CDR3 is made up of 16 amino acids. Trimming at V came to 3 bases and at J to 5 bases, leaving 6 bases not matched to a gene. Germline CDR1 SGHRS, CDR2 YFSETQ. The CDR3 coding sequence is TGCGCCAGCAGCTCGGGACTAGCGGGATCAATAGATACGCAGTATTTT. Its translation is CASSSGLAGSIDTQYF.

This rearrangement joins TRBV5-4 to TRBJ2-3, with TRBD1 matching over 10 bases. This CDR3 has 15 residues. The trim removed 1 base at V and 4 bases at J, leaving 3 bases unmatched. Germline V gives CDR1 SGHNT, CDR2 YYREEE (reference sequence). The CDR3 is CASSLWTGGSDTQYF. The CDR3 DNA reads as TGTGCCAGCAGCTTGTGGACAGGGGGGTCAGATACGCAGTATTTT.

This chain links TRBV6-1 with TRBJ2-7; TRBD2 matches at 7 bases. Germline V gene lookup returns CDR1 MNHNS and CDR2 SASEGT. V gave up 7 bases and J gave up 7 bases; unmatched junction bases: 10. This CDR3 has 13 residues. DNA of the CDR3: TGTGCCAGCAAGGAGTGGTTGGGGGGGGAGCAGTACTTC. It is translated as CASKEWLGGEQYF.